These T cell receptor beta chains were read from a single sample in a study of blood T cell repertoires in COVID-19. Profiled with immunoSEQ multiplex PCR; TCRdb holds only in-frame clones, not every one. The sample consists of 180,000 or so clones, around 86% of them appearing once. The sequenced material came from PBMCs or T cells enriched from blood (not recorded which). The receptors were sampled from a woman aged 30 to 39 who had recovered from COVID-19. The conserved cysteine and the conserved F or W are not part of the CDR3 here. Each record gives: V gene, J gene, CDR3 protein.

TRBV2	TRBJ2-1	ASSVRLAGKV
TRBV10-3	TRBJ1-1	ATNPSGQGNTEAF
TRBV27	TRBJ2-7	ASSLTGLGTYEQY
TRBV10-3	TRBJ2-5	AISDSSGKQETQY
TRBV6-5	TRBJ2-7	ASSYSAATSYEQY
TRBV7-9	TRBJ1-5	ASSQGGQGGYSNQPQH
TRBV19	TRBJ1-3	ASSIAGGFDGNTIY
TRBV2	TRBJ2-5	ASRGVDRDQEETQY
TRBV5-1	TRBJ2-1	ASSLNGLHNEQF
TRBV3-1/TRBV3-2	TRBJ2-7	ASSPGLVGSRY
TRBV2	TRBJ1-6	ASSGQGERSPLH
TRBV4-1	TRBJ1-1	ASSPDYGEAF
TRBV28	TRBJ1-5	ASSPRWESNQPQH
TRBV18	TRBJ2-5	ASSPPRSQETQY
TRBV28	TRBJ1-6	ASSFSAGSYNSPLH
TRBV28	TRBJ2-1	ASSNNEQF
TRBV5-4	TRBJ2-7	ASSLAGTSPYEQY
TRBV7-9	TRBJ2-7	ASSPGQGYYEQY
TRBV3-1/TRBV3-2	TRBJ2-1	ASSSNLVGLAGVEQF
TRBV11-2	TRBJ1-2	ASSLGGTGNRYGYT
TRBV6-2/TRBV6-3	TRBJ2-5	ASSYPLSGQETQY
TRBV7-9	TRBJ2-7	ASSLEDRNEQY
TRBV7-4	TRBJ1-1	ASSLVGGRETLNTEAF
TRBV6-1	TRBJ1-6	ASSEALGQGANSPLH
TRBV7-7	TRBJ2-5	ASSLSGLAGDFQETQY
TRBV15	TRBJ2-3	ATSRANTLQGDLTDTQY
TRBV28	TRBJ1-6	ASSGRDRYNSPLH
TRBV4-2	TRBJ2-1	ASSQGSGRINEQF
TRBV3-1/TRBV3-2	TRBJ2-3	ASSQRLAGGVRDTQY
TRBV5-1	TRBJ2-7	ASSLAQYSSYEQY
TRBV25-1	TRBJ2-1	ASSGRQGEGNEQF
TRBV7-2	TRBJ2-1	ASSPPGLAGASAYNEQF
TRBV12-5	TRBJ1-1	ASGQDSDGV
TRBV28	TRBJ2-7	ASSSPWRLDGSGTSGVSYEQY
TRBV9	TRBJ1-3	ASSVADSALNTIY
TRBV19	TRBJ1-2	ASSGQAPYGYT
TRBV11-1	TRBJ2-7	ASSFQGAAHEQY
TRBV6-1	TRBJ2-6	ASSEGSSGANVLT
TRBV9	TRBJ2-2	ASSVEVGGTGELF
TRBV7-8	TRBJ1-1	ASSLVMNTEAF
TRBV27	TRBJ2-5	ASSLQGLETQY
TRBV29-1	TRBJ1-2	SVEAQAYGYT
TRBV4-1	TRBJ2-3	ASSQAGTSGSGTTDTQY
TRBV11-3	TRBJ2-1	ASSLGVARKPGDEQF
TRBV6-2/TRBV6-3	TRBJ1-6	ASSPESLRPLH
TRBV5-1	TRBJ1-1	ASSSRTGYTEAF
TRBV18	TRBJ2-3	ASSPPGLAGGGADTQY
TRBV19	TRBJ2-5	ASSIQGEETQY
TRBV15	TRBJ1-1	AKYRGMNTEAF
TRBV6-5	TRBJ2-2	ASGRQGEVWELF
TRBV2	TRBJ2-5	ASSEVRSPQETQY
TRBV25-1	TRBJ2-1	ASSEMGAANEQF
TRBV28	TRBJ2-7	ASSLSRPGNYEQY
TRBV19	TRBJ1-5	ASSLGQPNQPQH
TRBV7-2	TRBJ2-7	ASSLVSGALYEQY
TRBV10-3	TRBJ2-6	ATGQGISGANVLT
TRBV9	TRBJ2-1	ASSVVGSGGYNEQF
TRBV19	TRBJ2-7	ASSNGDRGFRQY
TRBV6-5	TRBJ1-5	ASSLRSGYNQPQH
TRBV5-1	TRBJ1-2	ASSLPGTDYGYT